This T cell receptor (beta chain) was recorded in a study of blood T cell repertoires in COVID-19. Background on the study: The origin of the acute and convalescent COVID-19 samples was the United States, Italy and Spain. Nucleic acid was either cDNA or gDNA, and it came from T cells, B-cell-depleted T cells, or PBMCs.

Original data processing: It was from reference gene primer amplification that nucleated cell counts were estimated. Generated by immunoSEQ multiplex PCR, the TCRdb table keeps only in-frame clones and is missing some. The DNA gave D and trimming, while V, J and clone size come from that table. The data show approximately 190,000 clones, roughly 80% seen once. V gave up 6 bases and J gave up 2 bases, with 17 bases separating them. This CDR3 comprises 16 residues. CDR1 and CDR2 from the germline V gene are SGHTA and FQGNSA. The receptor's source is a man aged 55 to 69 with acute or convalescent COVID-19. Sequencing used peripheral blood. This chain connects TRBV7-2 to TRBJ1-3, with D unclear. The CDR3 here is CASSPYPGNPGNTIYF. The CDR3 nucleotides are TGTGCCAGCAGTCCTTACCCGGGGAACCCTGGAAACACCATATATTTT.